The entry below describes one TCR beta chain. Its antigen is currently unknown. Germline trimming cut 0 bases from V and 2 bases from J; bases unmatched to any gene: 2. Germline loops: CDR1 SGHRS, CDR2 YFSETQ. The CDR3 spans 16 residues. Some clones are missing from TCRdb's copy, which holds only in-frame ones; the method was immunoSEQ multiplex PCR. The sample records some 400,000 clones, around nine tenths being singletons. This sample was included in a study of Ad26.COV2.S vaccination and SARS-CoV-2 variants. The wider study: Ad26.COV2.S shots went into the muscle once or twice, 56 days apart. Findings and limits, study-wide: Post-vaccination breadth of spike-specific CD8+ and CD4+ T cell responses was reportedly substantial. Vaccine recipients posted higher spike-specific TCR breadth than their placebo counterparts. Those who received vaccine or placebo ended up with similar non-spike TCR breadth.

Treatment given: about 20 received Ad26.COV2.S at low or high dose, single or two shots; several received placebo; per-sample allocation not given. Day 63 after the first injection of vaccine or placebo was the sampling time. The genes are TRBV5-1 and TRBJ1-3, with 10 bases matching TRBD1. Here the sequenced sample was peripheral blood, taken in a trial of Ad26.COV2.S vaccine versus placebo. The receptor's source is a person aged 18-65 years who received the Ad26.COV2.S COVID-19 vaccine or a placebo. CDR3 protein: CASSLGQGAAGNTIYF. CDR3 DNA: TGCGCCAGCAGCTTGGGACAGGGGGCAGCTGGAAACACCATATATTTT.